Listed below are T cell receptor beta chains from one sample, sequenced in a study of blood T cell repertoires in COVID-19. Measured with immunoSEQ multiplex PCR; TCRdb has only the in-frame clones, and not every one. The sample carries some 140,000 clones, roughly 83% recorded once. The sample comprised peripheral blood. These receptors all come from a woman in her fifties or sixties with COVID-19, enrolled during active disease. CDR3s include the opening cysteine and the closing phenylalanine or tryptophan. A D gene is named only where the DNA matches it firmly. A row's size may be missing; if present it is once, few, many or a size class.

V gene	D gene	J gene	clone size	CDR3 protein	CDR3 DNA
TRBV4-2	.	TRBJ1-4	few	CASRPDSFQTNEKLFF	TGTGCCAGCAGGCCCGACAGCTTTCAGACTAATGAAAAACTGTTTTTT
TRBV6-5	.	TRBJ1-5	.	CASSYSAGNQPQHF	TGTGCCAGCAGTTACTCCGCAGGGAATCAGCCCCAGCATTTT
TRBV7-9	.	TRBJ1-1	.	CASSLQGETEAFF	TGTGCCAGCAGCCTACAGGGTGAAACTGAAGCTTTCTTT
TRBV9	.	TRBJ2-3	.	CASSPGDTDTQYF	TGTGCCAGCAGCCCAGGGGACACAGATACGCAGTATTTT
TRBV11-1	TRBD2	TRBJ2-2	.	CASSPRRGGNTGELFF	TGTGCCAGCAGCCCGCGGCGGGGGGGGAACACCGGGGAGCTGTTTTTT
TRBV4-1	.	TRBJ2-3	.	CASSQVNLVATDTQYF	TGCGCCAGCAGCCAAGTCAACCTAGTCGCCACAGATACGCAGTATTTT
TRBV5-5	.	TRBJ1-2	.	CASSLAAGNYGYTF	TGTGCCAGCAGCTTGGCAGCGGGTAACTATGGCTACACCTTC
TRBV7-8	TRBD1	TRBJ1-1	few	CASSRQGVTEAFF	TGTGCCAGCAGCCGACAGGGGGTCACTGAAGCTTTCTTT
TRBV6-5	.	TRBJ2-7	.	CASSYRALGVDEQYF	TGTGCCAGCAGTTACAGGGCCTTAGGGGTCGACGAGCAGTACTTC
TRBV6-5	TRBD2	TRBJ2-5	once	CASRGGGGLQETQYF	TGTGCCAGCAGGGGTGGCGGGGGGCTTCAAGAGACCCAGTACTTC
TRBV5-1	.	TRBJ2-1	few	CASSSSGPQQFF	TGCGCCAGCAGCTCATCAGGGCCTCAGCAGTTCTTC
TRBV14	.	TRBJ1-1	.	CASSTPGMNTEAFF	TGTGCCAGCAGCACACCAGGGATGAACACTGAAGCTTTCTTT
TRBV4-1	.	TRBJ1-2	.	CASSQVQVNGYTF	TGCGCCAGCAGCCAAGTACAGGTCAATGGCTACACCTTC
TRBV24-1	TRBD1	TRBJ2-5	.	CATSDFGTGQETQYF	TGTGCCACCAGTGATTTTGGGACAGGTCAAGAGACCCAGTACTTC
TRBV6-6	.	TRBJ2-2	.	CASSYGPQLFF	TGTGCCAGCAGTTACGGCCCTCAGCTGTTTTTT
TRBV6-5	.	TRBJ2-1	.	CASSSLGGASYNEQFF	TGTGCCAGCAGTTCCTTGGGGGGGGCCTCGTACAATGAGCAGTTCTTC
TRBV29-1	.	TRBJ2-1	.	CSVQGNLYNEQFF	TGCAGCGTTCAGGGCAACCTGTACAATGAGCAGTTCTTC
TRBV7-2	TRBD1	TRBJ2-3	.	CASSLRGLDTQYF	TGTGCCAGCAGCTTAAGGGGGCTCGATACGCAGTATTTT
TRBV5-1	.	TRBJ1-1	.	CASTPGNIAEAFF	TGCGCCAGCACTCCAGGGAATATCGCTGAAGCTTTCTTT
TRBV19	.	TRBJ2-3	once	CASSLASTDTQYF	TGTGCCAGTAGTCTCGCTAGTACAGATACGCAGTATTTT
TRBV29-1	.	TRBJ2-7	.	CSLHSGGEQYF	TGCAGCCTTCACAGCGGAGGCGAGCAGTACTTC
TRBV5-1	TRBD2	TRBJ2-1	.	CASTVPGLADANEQFF	TGCGCCAGTACGGTACCGGGACTAGCGGACGCCAATGAGCAGTTCTTC
TRBV11-2	.	TRBJ1-5	.	CASSLGTGAQHF	TGTGCCAGCAGCTTAGGGACCGGGGCCCAGCATTTT
TRBV5-5	TRBD2	TRBJ2-7	.	CASSLVGTSTYEQYF	TGTGCCAGCAGCTTGGTAGGGACTAGCACCTACGAGCAGTACTTC
TRBV11-3	TRBD1	TRBJ1-3	once	CASSLTGAPSGNTIYF	TGTGCCAGCAGCCTCACAGGGGCCCCCTCTGGAAACACCATATATTTT
TRBV5-6	.	TRBJ1-1	.	CASSLGQVEAFF	TGTGCCAGCAGCTTGGGACAGGTCGAAGCTTTCTTT
TRBV27	.	TRBJ1-1	.	CASSSGGLPQTPQAFF	TGTGCCAGCAGTTCGGGGGGCCTCCCGCAAACCCCCCAAGCTTTCTTT